A selection of T cell receptor beta chains follows, all from one sample in a study of T cell responses to AZD1222 COVID-19 vaccine. The repertoire was sequenced with immunoSEQ multiplex PCR; TCRdb's copy has only in-frame clones and lacks some. Of about 99,000 clones listed, roughly nine tenths are singletons. This specimen consisted of peripheral blood, obtained 28 days after the second AZD1222 dose. The receptors here all came from an adult who received the AZD1222 COVID-19 vaccine. The CDR3 runs from the conserved cysteine through the conserved F or W. The order of the fields is clone size, V gene, J gene, D gene, CDR3 protein, CDR3 DNA. A D gene is named only where the DNA matches it firmly. Only part of the rows carry a size: once, few, many, or a class if the clone is expanded.

clone_size: NA
v_call: TRBV19
j_call: TRBJ1-4
d_call: TRBD1
cdr3_aa: CASSSQTGTGYRKLFF
cdr3_nt: TGTGCCAGTAGCTCACAAACCGGGACAGGGTACCGAAAACTGTTTTTT

clone_size: few
v_call: TRBV28
j_call: TRBJ1-5
d_call: NA
cdr3_aa: CATCSGISNQPQHF
cdr3_nt: TGTGCCACCTGCTCAGGGATCAGCAATCAGCCCCAGCATTTT

clone_size: NA
v_call: TRBV11-2
j_call: TRBJ2-2
d_call: TRBD2
cdr3_aa: CASRMGTSRYTGELFF
cdr3_nt: TGTGCCAGCAGGATGGGGACTAGCAGATACACCGGGGAGCTGTTTTTT

clone_size: NA
v_call: TRBV4-2
j_call: TRBJ2-2
d_call: TRBD2
cdr3_aa: CASGPSGRNTGELFF
cdr3_nt: TGTGCCAGCGGACCTAGCGGGAGAAACACCGGGGAGCTGTTTTTT

clone_size: NA
v_call: TRBV28
j_call: TRBJ1-3
d_call: NA
cdr3_aa: CASRDTTGPGNTIYF
cdr3_nt: TGTGCCAGCAGGGATACTACAGGGCCTGGAAACACCATATATTTT

clone_size: NA
v_call: TRBV11-2
j_call: TRBJ2-3
d_call: NA
cdr3_aa: CASSLIGVDTQYF
cdr3_nt: TGTGCCAGCAGCTTAATTGGGGTAGATACGCAGTATTTT

clone_size: NA
v_call: TRBV25-1
j_call: TRBJ2-1
d_call: NA
cdr3_aa: CASSETGEFHNEQFF
cdr3_nt: TGTGCCAGCAGTGAGACGGGGGAGTTTCATAATGAGCAGTTCTTC

clone_size: NA
v_call: TRBV2
j_call: TRBJ2-7
d_call: NA
cdr3_aa: CASRGGAYEQYF
cdr3_nt: TGTGCCAGCAGAGGGGGGGCTTACGAGCAGTACTTC

clone_size: NA
v_call: TRBV11-3
j_call: TRBJ2-1
d_call: NA
cdr3_aa: CASSSGVSDEQFF
cdr3_nt: TGTGCCAGCAGCTCCGGGGTCTCAGATGAGCAGTTCTTC

clone_size: NA
v_call: TRBV5-4
j_call: TRBJ2-3
d_call: TRBD2
cdr3_aa: CASSLRLAGGTDTQYF
cdr3_nt: TGTGCCAGCAGCTTGCGTCTTGCGGGAGGTACAGATACGCAGTATTTT

clone_size: once
v_call: TRBV29-1
j_call: TRBJ2-1
d_call: NA
cdr3_aa: CSVEDRRGPYNEQFF
cdr3_nt: TGCAGCGTTGAAGATCGTAGGGGACCTTACAATGAGCAGTTCTTC

clone_size: NA
v_call: TRBV10-3
j_call: TRBJ1-1
d_call: NA
cdr3_aa: CAISVQGNTEAFF
cdr3_nt: TGTGCCATCAGTGTACAGGGGAACACTGAAGCTTTCTTT

clone_size: NA
v_call: TRBV3-1/TRBV3-2
j_call: TRBJ1-2
d_call: TRBD1
cdr3_aa: CASSRGQVNYGYTF
cdr3_nt: TGTGCCAGCAGTCGAGGACAGGTAAACTATGGCTACACCTTC

clone_size: NA
v_call: TRBV7-2
j_call: TRBJ2-3
d_call: TRBD1
cdr3_aa: CASSLGQGPDTQYF
cdr3_nt: TGTGCCAGCAGCCTCGGACAGGGGCCAGATACGCAGTATTTT

clone_size: NA
v_call: TRBV19
j_call: TRBJ2-5
d_call: TRBD2
cdr3_aa: CASSIRVAGMYQETQYF
cdr3_nt: TGTGCCAGTAGTATTAGGGTAGCGGGGATGTACCAAGAGACCCAGTACTTC

clone_size: NA
v_call: TRBV7-2
j_call: TRBJ2-2
d_call: NA
cdr3_aa: CASSLGARDYTGELFF
cdr3_nt: TGTGCCAGCAGCTTAGGTGCCCGGGATTACACCGGGGAGCTGTTTTTT

clone_size: NA
v_call: TRBV2
j_call: TRBJ2-1
d_call: TRBD2
cdr3_aa: CASSETSGRRSPQFF
cdr3_nt: TGTGCCAGCAGTGAAACTAGCGGGAGACGGTCCCCACAGTTCTTC

clone_size: NA
v_call: TRBV19
j_call: TRBJ2-1
d_call: TRBD2
cdr3_aa: CASSNPGTTYNEQFF
cdr3_nt: TGTGCCAGTAGTAATCCGGGGACTACCTACAATGAGCAGTTCTTC

clone_size: NA
v_call: TRBV12-3/TRBV12-4
j_call: TRBJ1-1
d_call: NA
cdr3_aa: CASISPIGIAFF
cdr3_nt: TGTGCCAGCATCTCTCCGATTGGGATCGCTTTCTTT

clone_size: NA
v_call: TRBV28
j_call: TRBJ1-3
d_call: NA
cdr3_aa: CASSLWQGSSGNTIYF
cdr3_nt: TGTGCCAGCAGTTTGTGGCAGGGGAGTTCGGGAAACACCATATATTTT

clone_size: NA
v_call: TRBV7-9
j_call: TRBJ1-3
d_call: NA
cdr3_aa: CASSGRGADPFSGNTIYF
cdr3_nt: TGTGCCAGCAGCGGGCGGGGAGCCGATCCCTTCTCTGGAAACACCATATATTTT

clone_size: NA
v_call: TRBV3-1/TRBV3-2
j_call: TRBJ1-2
d_call: NA
cdr3_aa: CASSPSETRYTF
cdr3_nt: TGTGCCAGCAGCCCTTCTGAGACGCGCTACACCTTC

clone_size: once
v_call: TRBV5-1
j_call: TRBJ1-2
d_call: NA
cdr3_aa: CASSLEQEVGYTF
cdr3_nt: TGCGCCAGCAGCTTGGAACAGGAGGTGGGCTACACCTTC

clone_size: NA
v_call: TRBV5-1
j_call: TRBJ2-4
d_call: TRBD2
cdr3_aa: CASSPSFGTSGRTQYF
cdr3_nt: TGCGCCAGCAGCCCTTCTTTCGGGACTAGCGGGAGGACTCAGTACTTC

clone_size: NA
v_call: TRBV7-9
j_call: TRBJ1-3
d_call: NA
cdr3_aa: CASSLDFGNTIYF
cdr3_nt: TGTGCCAGCAGCTTAGATTTCGGAAACACCATATATTTT

clone_size: NA
v_call: TRBV5-1
j_call: TRBJ2-7
d_call: TRBD2
cdr3_aa: CASSLQTSVNEQYF
cdr3_nt: TGCGCCAGCAGCCTCCAGACTAGCGTGAACGAGCAGTACTTC

clone_size: NA
v_call: TRBV3-1/TRBV3-2
j_call: TRBJ1-2
d_call: NA
cdr3_aa: CASSQVAKGTNTNYGYTF
cdr3_nt: TGTGCCAGCAGCCAAGTAGCTAAGGGGACCAATACTAACTATGGCTACACCTTC

clone_size: NA
v_call: TRBV9
j_call: TRBJ1-6
d_call: NA
cdr3_aa: CASSATSRRENSPLHF
cdr3_nt: TGTGCCAGCAGCGCAACGTCCCGGAGGGAGAATTCACCCCTCCACTTT

clone_size: NA
v_call: TRBV29-1
j_call: TRBJ1-1
d_call: NA
cdr3_aa: CSARWMNTEAFF
cdr3_nt: TGCAGCGCCAGGTGGATGAACACTGAAGCTTTCTTT

clone_size: NA
v_call: TRBV5-4
j_call: TRBJ1-2
d_call: TRBD1
cdr3_aa: CASSLAGGNYGYTF
cdr3_nt: TGTGCCAGCAGCTTGGCAGGGGGGAACTATGGCTACACCTTC

clone_size: once
v_call: TRBV5-1
j_call: TRBJ2-7
d_call: NA
cdr3_aa: CASSPLLSYEQYF
cdr3_nt: TGCGCCAGCAGCCCACTCCTTTCCTACGAGCAGTACTTC

clone_size: NA
v_call: TRBV7-9
j_call: TRBJ1-5
d_call: NA
cdr3_aa: CASSLVSSNQPQHF
cdr3_nt: TGTGCCAGCAGCTTAGTTTCTAGCAATCAGCCCCAGCATTTT

clone_size: NA
v_call: TRBV28
j_call: TRBJ1-1
d_call: NA
cdr3_aa: CAITKPRGGMNTEAFF
cdr3_nt: TGTGCCATCACAAAGCCTAGGGGGGGGATGAACACTGAAGCTTTCTTT

clone_size: NA
v_call: TRBV5-8
j_call: TRBJ1-6
d_call: NA
cdr3_aa: CASSLSAGPLHF
cdr3_nt: TGTGCCAGCAGCTTGTCGGCTGGACCCCTCCACTTT